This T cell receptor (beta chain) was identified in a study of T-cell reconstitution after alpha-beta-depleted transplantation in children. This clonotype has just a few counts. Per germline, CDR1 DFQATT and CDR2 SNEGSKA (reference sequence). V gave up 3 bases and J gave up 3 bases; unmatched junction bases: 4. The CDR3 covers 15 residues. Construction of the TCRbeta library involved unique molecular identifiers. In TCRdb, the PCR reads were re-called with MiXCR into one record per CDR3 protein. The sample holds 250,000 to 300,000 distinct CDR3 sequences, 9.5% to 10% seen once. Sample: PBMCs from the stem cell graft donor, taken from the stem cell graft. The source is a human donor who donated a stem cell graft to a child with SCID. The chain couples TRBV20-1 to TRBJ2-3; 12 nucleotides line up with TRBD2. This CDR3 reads CSASLAGGPTDTQYF. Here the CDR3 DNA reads TGCAGTGCTAGCCTAGCGGGGGGGCCGACAGATACGCAGTATTTT.